One sample yielded the 18 T cell receptor beta chains listed below, sequenced in a study of blood T cells in healthy people across ages. Sample-barcoded 5' priming and a J-beta primer mix drove a second PCR of roughly 6 to 12 cycles. TCRdb re-called the 5' RACE reads with MiXCR, one entry per CDR3 protein. The data hold 700,000 to 950,000 distinct CDR3 sequences, with around 40% observed a single time. What was sequenced was blood. The receptors were gathered from a woman in her fifties or sixties in good health.

This clonotype turned up a few times. CDR3 DNA: TGTGCCACCGCGGCGGGGGGGAGGCAAGAGACCCAGTACTTC. It yields the protein CATAAGGRQETQYF. The J gene is TRBJ2-5, the V gene TRBV12-3 or TRBV12-4; 9 bases are a match to TRBD2. V lost 10 bases to trimming and J lost 2 bases; unmatched junction nucleotides: 8. The CDR3 is 14 residues long.

The rearrangement links TRBV19 to TRBJ1-6, with a weak D call TRBD1 (5 bases). Germline V lookup: CDR1 LNHDA, CDR2 SQIVND (reference sequence). V was trimmed by 3 bases and J by 9 bases, leaving 9 bases between them. This CDR3 has 13 residues. CDR3: CASSIGGSSPLHF. In DNA form, the CDR3 reads TGTGCCAGTAGTATCGGGGGGAGTTCACCCCTCCACTTT.

The chain combines TRBV6-5 with TRBJ2-1; 7 nucleotides align to TRBD2. J was trimmed by 10 bases and V by 6 bases; bases with no gene match: 9. The CDR3 extends over 13 amino acids. In germline, CDR1 is MNHEY, CDR2 SVGAGI. The DNA for the CDR3 is TGTGCCAGCAGAAAGGAGCGGGATAGAGAGCAGTTCTTC. As protein: CASRKERDREQFF.

The chain employs TRBV5-1 and TRBJ2-5; 7 nucleotides line up with TRBD1. The CDR3 is made up of 14 amino acids. From germline, CDR1 is SGHRS and CDR2 YFSETQ. With V trimmed by 4 bases and J by 5 bases, 8 bases remained unmatched. DNA of the CDR3: TGCGCCAGCAGCGATCCGGGACAGATGGAGACCCAGTACTTC. This codes for CASSDPGQMETQYF.

This chain joins TRBV2 and TRBJ2-4; 10 nucleotides match TRBD2. The J call may not be correct, given that the DNA end is closer to TRBJ2-5. Germline V lookup: CDR1 SNHLY, CDR2 FYNNEI. This CDR3 spans 16 amino acids. Here the CDR3 DNA reads TGTGCCAGCACGGAAGGGAAGCGGGGGGGCCATGAGACCCAGTACTTC. Amino acids: CASTEGKRGGHETQYF.

The chain combines TRBV4-1 with TRBJ1-2, with TRBD1 identical over 7 bases. CDR1 MGHRA and CDR2 YSYEKL come from the germline V gene. The V and J ends lost 0 bases and 8 bases, in that order; junction bases with no gene match: 3. This CDR3 region has 13 residues. The CDR3 here is CASSQDGDRGYTF. DNA for the CDR3: TGCGCCAGCAGCCAAGATGGGGACAGAGGCTACACCTTC.

V usage is TRBV27 and J usage is TRBJ1-1, with a tentative D call TRBD1 (5 bases). Trimming shortened V by 2 bases and J by 4 bases, and 14 bases separated the two germline ends. Germline V CDR1 and CDR2: MNHEY, SMNVEV (reference sequence). The CDR3 extends over 15 amino acids. CDR3 sequence (DNA): TGTGCCAGCAGTTTACAGGGTGTGCGGGTCACTGAAGCTTTCTTT. Its translation: CASSLQGVRVTEAFF.

A word on this clonotype: An end of the junction differs from the germline gene, which may be a read error. The CDR3 here is CAGSLKADTQYF. The CDR3 nucleotides are TGTGCCGGCAGTTTAAAGGCAGATACGCAGTATTTT. The V call is TRBV28, the J call TRBJ2-3; D not resolved. The V gene's germline CDR1 is MDHEN and CDR2 SYDVKM. The CDR3 has 12 residues.

This clonotype appeared many times. The chain combines TRBV20-1 with TRBJ2-1, with TRBD2 matching 12 bases. This CDR3 has 14 amino acids. V was pared by 6 bases and J by 6 bases, with 6 bases of the junction left unmatched. Germline V CDR1 and CDR2: DFQATT, SNEGSKA (reference sequence). CDR3 residues: CSAPSGRVRNEQFF. DNA for the CDR3: TGCAGTGCCCCTAGCGGGAGGGTTCGCAATGAGCAGTTCTTC.

In this sample, this clonotype turned up a few times. The rearrangement links TRBV11-2 to TRBJ1-2; perhaps TRBD1 as D (5 bases). The CDR3 is 13 amino acids. Trimming left V 5 bases short and J 5 bases short, with 12 bases between. Germline V CDR1 and CDR2: SGHAT, FQNNGV. The DNA for the CDR3 is TGTGCCAGCAGCCGCGGGGGAAGTTATGGCTACACCTTC. Translation: CASSRGGSYGYTF.

This chain uses TRBV7-9 with TRBJ1-2; perhaps TRBD1 as D (5 bases). The CDR3 spans 13 residues. Germline-derived CDR1 and CDR2 are SEHNR and FQNEAQ (reference sequence). V dropped 7 bases and J dropped 4 bases, with 13 bases sitting between them. The CDR3 here is CASKPGRLYGYTF. As DNA, the CDR3 is TGTGCCAGCAAGCCGGGACGGCTCTATGGCTACACCTTC.

This clonotype was observed once. The junction departs from the called germline gene at one end, perhaps through a read error. This CDR3 is CAGSLDPGGNSPLHF. The CDR3 DNA sequence: TGTGCCGGCAGCTTAGATCCGGGTGGCAATTCACCCCTCCACTTT. This rearrangement joins TRBV7-9 to TRBJ1-6; no reliable D call. The CDR3 has 15 residues. Germline lookup yields CDR1 SEHNR and CDR2 FQNEAQ (reference sequence).

V gene TRBV18 combines with J gene TRBJ2-3, with D hard to call. The CDR3 has 17 amino acids. The V gene's germline CDR1 is KGHSH and CDR2 LQKENI. Trimming took off 3 bases at V and 7 bases at J, with 23 bases between the two ends. DNA for the CDR3: TGTGCCAGCTCACCGAATGTCCTGAGCGCAGTGGTGAATACGCAGTATTTT. Residues: CASSPNVLSAVVNTQYF. The full variable domain, its missing parts supplied by reference TRBV18 and TRBJ2-3, is NAGVMQNPRHLVRRRGQEARLRCSPMKGHSHVYWYRQLPEEGLKFMVYLQKENIIDESGMPKERFSAEFPKEGPSILRIQQVVRGDSAAYFCASSPNVLSAVVNTQYFGPGTRLTVL.

V gene TRBV20-1 combines with J gene TRBJ1-1; 7 bases are a match to TRBD1. J was trimmed by 1 base and V by 3 bases; bases with no gene match: 8. This CDR3 region has 15 residues. Per the germline V gene, CDR1 is DFQATT and CDR2 is SNEGSKA (reference sequence). DNA of the CDR3: TGCAGTGCTAGTAGTATGGACAGGTCGAACACTGAAGCTTTCTTT. Amino acids: CSASSMDRSNTEAFF.

The table lists this clonotype with a few counts. The chain couples TRBV11-2 to TRBJ1-2, with 8 bases identical to TRBD1. Germline assignment: CDR1 SGHAT and CDR2 FQNNGV. J was trimmed by 8 bases and V by 0 bases; bases with no gene match: 11. This CDR3 spans 16 amino acids. The CDR3 loop is CASSLDPSTGVYGYTF. Here the CDR3 DNA reads TGTGCCAGCAGCTTAGACCCTTCGACAGGGGTGTACGGCTACACCTTC. The variable domain in full, with the rest retrieved from reference TRBV11-2 and TRBJ1-2, is EAGVAQSPRYKIIEKRQSVAFWCNPISGHATLYWYQQILGQGPKLLIQFQNNGVVDDSQLPKDRFSAERLKGVDSTLKIQPAKLEDSAVYLCASSLDPSTGVYGYTFGSGTRLTVV.

This clonotype came up a few times. The rearrangement joins TRBV20-1 to TRBJ2-1, with D tentatively TRBD2 (6 bases). Germline CDR1 DFQATT, CDR2 SNEGSKA (reference sequence). The V and J ends lost 5 bases and 9 bases respectively, with 14 bases between them. This CDR3 comprises 12 residues. The CDR3 region is CSALRRGTEQFF. For the CDR3, the DNA is TGCAGTGCTCTGCGGCGGGGCACTGAGCAGTTCTTC.

This clonotype was observed many times. This sequence joins TRBV4-1 and TRBJ2-7, with D perhaps being TRBD1 or TRBD2 (5 bases each). V was trimmed by 7 bases and J by 1 base, leaving 14 bases between them. The CDR3 contains 14 residues. Germline V lookup: CDR1 MGHRA, CDR2 YSYEKL. The CDR3 DNA reads TGCGCCAGCACCCGGGACGTTTCTTCCTACGAGCAGTACTTC. This gives the protein CASTRDVSSYEQYF.

The V call is TRBV20-1, the J call TRBJ2-5, with D uncertain. The CDR3 runs 13 residues. V shed 2 bases and J shed 2 bases, with 9 bases lying between them. Germline V gives CDR1 DFQATT, CDR2 SNEGSKA (reference sequence). DNA of the CDR3: TGCAGTGCTAGATCAAGCGATCAAGAGACCCAGTACTTC. Translation: CSARSSDQETQYF.